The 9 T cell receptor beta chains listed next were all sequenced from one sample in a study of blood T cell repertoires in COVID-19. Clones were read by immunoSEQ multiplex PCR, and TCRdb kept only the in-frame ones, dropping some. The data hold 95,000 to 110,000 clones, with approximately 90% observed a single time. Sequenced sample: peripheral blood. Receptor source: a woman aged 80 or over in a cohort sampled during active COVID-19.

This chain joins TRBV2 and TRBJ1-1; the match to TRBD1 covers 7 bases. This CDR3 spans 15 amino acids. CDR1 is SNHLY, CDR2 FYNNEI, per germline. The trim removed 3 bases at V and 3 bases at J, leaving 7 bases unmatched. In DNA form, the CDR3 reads TGTGCCAGCAGTGATGGAGGGGGCAAGGACACTGAAGCTTTCTTT. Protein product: CASSDGGGKDTEAFF.

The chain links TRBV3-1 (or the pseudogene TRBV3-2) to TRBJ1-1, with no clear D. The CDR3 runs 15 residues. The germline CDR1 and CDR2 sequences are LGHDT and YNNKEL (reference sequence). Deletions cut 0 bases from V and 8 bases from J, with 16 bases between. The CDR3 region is CASSQDGQLKFEAFF. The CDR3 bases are TGTGCCAGCAGCCAAGATGGGCAGTTGAAGTTCGAAGCTTTCTTT.

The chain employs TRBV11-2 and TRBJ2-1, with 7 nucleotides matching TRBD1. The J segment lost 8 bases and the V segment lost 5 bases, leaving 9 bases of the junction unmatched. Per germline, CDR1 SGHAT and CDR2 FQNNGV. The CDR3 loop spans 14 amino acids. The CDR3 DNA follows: TGTGCCAGCAGCAAATCGACAGGGAGAGATGAGCAGTTCTTC. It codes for CASSKSTGRDEQFF.

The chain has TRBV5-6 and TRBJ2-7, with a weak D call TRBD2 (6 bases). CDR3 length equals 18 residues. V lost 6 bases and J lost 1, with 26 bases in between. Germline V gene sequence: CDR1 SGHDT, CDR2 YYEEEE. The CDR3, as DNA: TGTGCCAGCACCTCTTTCGGGCGGGGTCTTTGGGCGTCCTACGAGCAGTACTTC. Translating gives CASTSFGRGLWASYEQYF.

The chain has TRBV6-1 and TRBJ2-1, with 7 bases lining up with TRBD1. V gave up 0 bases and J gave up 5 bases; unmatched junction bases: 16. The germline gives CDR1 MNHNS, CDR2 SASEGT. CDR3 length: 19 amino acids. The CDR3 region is CASSEAGQPLPGTHNEQFF. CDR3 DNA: TGTGCCAGCAGTGAAGCGGGACAGCCCCTACCGGGTACACACAATGAGCAGTTCTTC.

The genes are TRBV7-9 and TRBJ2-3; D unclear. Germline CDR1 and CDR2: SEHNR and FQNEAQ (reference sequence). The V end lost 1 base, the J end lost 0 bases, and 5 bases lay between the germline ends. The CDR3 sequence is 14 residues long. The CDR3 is CASSLGASTDTQYF. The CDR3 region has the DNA TGTGCCAGCAGCTTAGGGGCCAGCACAGATACGCAGTATTTT.

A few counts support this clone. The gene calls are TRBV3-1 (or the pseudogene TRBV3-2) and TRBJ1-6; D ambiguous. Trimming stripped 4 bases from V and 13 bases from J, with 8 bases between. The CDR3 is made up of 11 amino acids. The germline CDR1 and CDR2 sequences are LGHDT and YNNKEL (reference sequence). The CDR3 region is CASSLGGPLHF. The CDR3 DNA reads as TGTGCCAGCAGCCTAGGCGGGCCCCTCCACTTT.

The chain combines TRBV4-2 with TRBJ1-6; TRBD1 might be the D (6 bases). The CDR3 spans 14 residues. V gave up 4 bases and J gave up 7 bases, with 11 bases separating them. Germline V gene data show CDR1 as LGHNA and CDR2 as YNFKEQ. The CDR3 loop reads CASSLTGLNSPLHF. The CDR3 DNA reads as TGTGCCAGCAGCCTAACAGGGTTAAATTCACCCCTCCACTTT.

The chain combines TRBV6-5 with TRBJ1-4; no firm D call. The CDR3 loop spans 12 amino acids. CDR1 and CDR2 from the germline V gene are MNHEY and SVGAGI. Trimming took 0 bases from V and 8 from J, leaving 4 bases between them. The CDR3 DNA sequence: TGTGCCAGCAGTTACTCGAGGGAAAAACTGTTTTTT. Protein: CASSYSREKLFF.